This T cell receptor beta chain was recorded in a study of identifying expanded T cells in peripheral blood. Study observations and caveats: Approximately two-week clone count variance significantly increased as total template count grew. Differentially abundant clones: approximately 1.3 between replicates, 15 to 17 at approximately two weeks, 19 to 20 at four.

The protocol was immunoSEQ multiplex PCR, while the TCRdb copy is restricted to in-frame clones and leaves out a portion. The repertoire holds about 58,000 clones, with approximately 89% as singletons. Healthy donors had no documented immune events, such as infections, while sampled. A note on this clone: As yet, its antigen is unknown.

Germline V lookup: CDR1 PRHDT, CDR2 FYEKMQ (reference sequence). The CDR3 covers 16 residues. J gave up 2 bases and V 5 bases, and 9 bases lay outside the gene matches. The chain couples TRBV13 to TRBJ2-7; TRBD1 matches 10 bases. The sequenced sample consisted of blood. The TCR comes from a person aged 18-70 years in good health. The chain's CDR3 is CASSATGQGIPYEQYF. The CDR3 DNA reads TGTGCCAGCAGCGCCACGGGACAGGGGATCCCCTACGAGCAGTACTTC.